Given below is one T cell receptor (beta chain) in context. Data came from immunoSEQ multiplex PCR; TCRdb stores just in-frame clones and leaves some out. The table includes around 56,000 clones, about 88% detected once. This entry is derived from a study of T cell changes during pregnancy in multiple sclerosis. This receptor was taken from a female donor with multiple sclerosis, enrolled in a pregnancy study. The input for sequencing was CD4+ T cells from peripheral blood mononuclear cells, taken in the third trimester of pregnancy.

The CDR3 protein is CASSFGQGYNSPLHF. The DNA of the CDR3 is TGTGCCAGCAGTTTCGGACAGGGTTATAATTCACCCCTCCACTTT. The chain combines TRBV27 with TRBJ1-6, with 8 bases fitting TRBD1. Germline CDR1 reads MNHEY; CDR2 reads SMNVEV (reference sequence). V shed 3 bases, J shed 4 bases, and the junction held 2 bases outside the gene matches. The length of the CDR3 is 15 residues.